This entry lists 10 T cell receptor beta chains sequenced from one sample in a study of cytomegalovirus exposure and HLA in healthy donors. The PCR was carried out with 60 Vbeta primers and 13 Jbeta primers. This table comes from immunoSEQ multiplex PCR, and its TCRdb copy is limited to in-frame clones, with some not included. Among approximately 120,000 clones listed, 65% to 80% were seen once. Source material: PBMCs. All receptors come from a woman aged 60-70 years in good health and CMV-seropositive.

The chain is built from TRBV13 and TRBJ2-5; TRBD2 matches 7 bases. The CDR3 is 16 amino acids. Trimming at V came to 5 bases and at J to 2 bases, leaving 11 bases not matched to a gene. Germline lookup yields CDR1 PRHDT and CDR2 FYEKMQ (reference sequence). CDR3 protein: CASSPPERGLQETQYF. The CDR3 DNA reads TGTGCCAGCAGCCCCCCGGAGCGGGGCCTACAAGAGACCCAGTACTTC.

This clone was recorded a few times. V usage is TRBV7-9 and J usage is TRBJ2-7, with D maybe TRBD1 (6 bases). The germline gives CDR1 SEHNR, CDR2 FQNEAQ (reference sequence). The V end was cut by 7 bases, the J end by 2 bases, with 15 bases between. This CDR3 spans 14 amino acids. The CDR3 sequence is CASIGQQAPYEQYF. The CDR3, as DNA: TGTGCCAGCATTGGACAGCAAGCTCCCTACGAGCAGTACTTC. Based on the CDR3 plus reference TRBV7-9 and TRBJ2-7, the full variable domain is DTGVSQNPRHKITKRGQNVTFRCDPISEHNRLYWYRQTLGQGPEFLTYFQNEAQLEKSRLLSDRFSAERPKGSFSTLEIQRTEQGDSAMYLCASIGQQAPYEQYFGPGTRLTVT.

The chain employs TRBV19 and TRBJ1-5, with D hard to call. V shed 1 base and J shed 0 bases, with 10 bases lying between them. The germline gives CDR1 LNHDA, CDR2 SQIVND (reference sequence). CDR3 size: 16 residues. The CDR3 loop is CASSIGDLVSNQPQHF. The CDR3 nucleotides read TGTGCCAGTAGTATAGGCGATCTTGTTAGCAATCAGCCCCAGCATTTT.

The chain carries TRBV5-1 and TRBJ1-1; D might be TRBD1 (5 bases). CDR1 and CDR2 from the germline V gene are SGHRS and YFSETQ. The CDR3 has 14 amino acids. Trimming shortened V by 4 bases and J by 1 base, and 11 bases separated the two germline ends. This CDR3 is CASSRRTGNTEAFF. The CDR3 nucleotides read TGCGCCAGCAGCAGAAGAACAGGGAACACTGAAGCTTTCTTT.

The chain combines TRBV28 with TRBJ1-2; TRBD1 might be the D (5 bases). Trimming removed 7 bases at V and 3 bases at J, with 15 bases between. Germline assignment: CDR1 MDHEN and CDR2 SYDVKM. The CDR3 length is 14 residues. Here the CDR3 DNA reads TGTGCCAGCACCGTGGCCGACAGTTACTATGGCTACACCTTC. This translates into CASTVADSYYGYTF.

The chain carries TRBV15 and TRBJ1-6; TRBD1 aligns across 8 bases. The germline V gene encodes CDR1 LNHNV and CDR2 YYDKDF (reference sequence). This CDR3 spans 15 amino acids. With 5 bases clipped from V and 6 bases from J, the junction kept 6 bases outside the gene matches. CDR3 amino acids: CATSGRTGRNSPLHF. The CDR3, as DNA: TGTGCCACCAGCGGCCGGACAGGGCGTAATTCACCCCTCCACTTT.

This chain links TRBV12-5 with TRBJ2-7, with D possibly matching TRBD1 (5 bases). The CDR3 runs 15 residues. The germline V and J ends were trimmed by 0 bases and 3 bases, with 12 bases remaining between them. Germline loops: CDR1 LGHNT, CDR2 FRNRAP. CDR3 region: CASGLVSGSIYEQYF. CDR3 coding DNA: TGTGCTAGTGGTTTGGTATCAGGGTCCATCTACGAGCAGTACTTC. The complete variable domain, with remaining parts taken from reference TRBV12-5 and TRBJ2-7, reads DARVTQTPRHKVTEMGQEVTMRCQPILGHNTVFWYRQTMMQGLELLAYFRNRAPLDDSGMPKDRFSAEMPDATLATLKIQPSEPRDSAVYFCASGLVSGSIYEQYFGPGTRLTVT.

The count of this clone is one. The gene calls are TRBV4-2 and TRBJ2-5, with 12 bases that match TRBD2. The V segment lost 6 bases and the J segment 5 bases; nucleotides outside the gene matches: 7. This CDR3 is built from 15 residues. The germline gives CDR1 LGHNA, CDR2 YNFKEQ. The CDR3 here is CASSRSSGGEETQYF. DNA for the CDR3: TGTGCCAGCAGTCGTTCTAGCGGGGGGGAGGAGACCCAGTACTTC.

The chain uses TRBV6-5 and TRBJ1-3; 7 bases are shared with TRBD1. Germline CDR1 is MNHEY and CDR2 is SVGAGI. The trim removed 0 bases at V and 4 bases at J, leaving 6 bases unmatched. This CDR3 contains 16 residues. CDR3 sequence: CASSYSGTATGNTIYF. CDR3 DNA: TGTGCCAGCAGTTACTCCGGGACAGCGACCGGAAACACCATATATTTT.

This clone has only a few counts. The rearrangement uses TRBV19 and TRBJ2-5; TRBD2 matches 8 bases. The CDR3 has 14 amino acids. V dropped 3 bases and J dropped 4; count of bases not matched to a gene: 4. The germline V gene encodes CDR1 LNHDA and CDR2 SQIVND (reference sequence). The CDR3 is CASSMGLVAETQYF. The CDR3 region has the DNA TGTGCCAGTAGTATGGGACTAGTTGCAGAGACCCAGTACTTC.